This T cell receptor beta chain was captured in a study of a mutant IDH1 vaccine in newly diagnosed glioma. The wider study: The therapy given earlier, which was standard therapy, consisted of radiotherapy, temozolomide, or both, and most of the patients received both.

The protocol was immunoSEQ multiplex PCR, while the TCRdb copy is restricted to in-frame clones and leaves out a portion. Of tens of thousands of clones detected, around 93% appear once; the ten largest clones hold 0.95% to 1.5%. Trimming left V 4 bases short and J 6 bases short, with 16 bases between. The CDR3 contains 15 residues. Germline V lookup: CDR1 LGHNA, CDR2 YNFKEQ. The time point denotes: baseline, week 1 (first vaccination visit). Treatment defined: pre-vaccination baseline after standard-of-care therapy. New WHO grade 3 or 4 astrocytomas that were IDH1-mutant and ATRX-lost had been found in donors.

The sample in question was PBMCs, obtained from a glioma patient treated with radiotherapy, temozolomide or both. The chain carries TRBV4-2 and TRBJ1-5; D not resolved. The receptor was isolated from a middle-aged man with glioma. In DNA, the CDR3 is TGTGCCAGCAGCCGCGAAACGGGTTCCAGTCAGCCCCAGCATTTT. Residues: CASSRETGSSQPQHF.